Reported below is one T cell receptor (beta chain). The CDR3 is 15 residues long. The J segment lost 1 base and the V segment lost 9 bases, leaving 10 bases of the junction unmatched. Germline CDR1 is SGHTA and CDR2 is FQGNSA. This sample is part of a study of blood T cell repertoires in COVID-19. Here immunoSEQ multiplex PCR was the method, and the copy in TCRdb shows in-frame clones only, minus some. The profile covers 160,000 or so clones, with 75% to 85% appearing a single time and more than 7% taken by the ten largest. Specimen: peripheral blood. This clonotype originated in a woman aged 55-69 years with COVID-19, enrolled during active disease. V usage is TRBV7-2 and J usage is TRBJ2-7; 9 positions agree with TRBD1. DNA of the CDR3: TGTGCCAGTAGCCAGGACAGGGGTATTTCCTACGAGCAGTACTTC. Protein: CASSQDRGISYEQYF.